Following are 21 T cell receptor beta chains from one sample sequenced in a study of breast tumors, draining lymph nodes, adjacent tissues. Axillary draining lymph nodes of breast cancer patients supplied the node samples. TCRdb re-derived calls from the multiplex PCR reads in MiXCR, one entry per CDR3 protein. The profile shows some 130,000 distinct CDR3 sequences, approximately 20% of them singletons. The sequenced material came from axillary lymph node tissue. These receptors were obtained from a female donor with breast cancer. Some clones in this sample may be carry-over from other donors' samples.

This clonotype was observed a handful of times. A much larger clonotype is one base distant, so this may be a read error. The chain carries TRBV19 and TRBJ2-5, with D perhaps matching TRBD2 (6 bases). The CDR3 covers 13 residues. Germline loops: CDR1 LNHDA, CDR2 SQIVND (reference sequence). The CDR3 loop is CASTEGLQETRYF. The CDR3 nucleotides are TGTGCCAGTACCGAGGGACTTCAAGAGACCCGGTACTTC. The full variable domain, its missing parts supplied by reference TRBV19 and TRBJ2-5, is DGGITQSPKYLFRKEGQNVTLSCEQNLNHDAMYWYRQDPGQGLRLIYYSQIVNDFQKGDIAEGYSVSREKKESFPLTVTSAQKNPTAFYLCASTEGLQETRYFGPGTRLLVL.

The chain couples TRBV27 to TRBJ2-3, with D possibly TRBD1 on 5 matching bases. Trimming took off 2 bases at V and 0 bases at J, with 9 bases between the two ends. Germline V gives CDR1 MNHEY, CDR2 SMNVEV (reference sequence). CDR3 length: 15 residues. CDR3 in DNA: TGTGCCAGCAGTTTAAGGAGACAGAGCACAGATACGCAGTATTTT. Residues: CASSLRRQSTDTQYF.

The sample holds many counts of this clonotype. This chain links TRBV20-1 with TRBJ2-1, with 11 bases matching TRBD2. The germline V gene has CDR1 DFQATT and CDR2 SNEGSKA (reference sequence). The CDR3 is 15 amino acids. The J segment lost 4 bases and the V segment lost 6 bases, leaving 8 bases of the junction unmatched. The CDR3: CSAEIGTSGYNEQFF. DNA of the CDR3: TGCAGTGCAGAAATCGGGACTAGCGGTTACAATGAGCAGTTCTTC.

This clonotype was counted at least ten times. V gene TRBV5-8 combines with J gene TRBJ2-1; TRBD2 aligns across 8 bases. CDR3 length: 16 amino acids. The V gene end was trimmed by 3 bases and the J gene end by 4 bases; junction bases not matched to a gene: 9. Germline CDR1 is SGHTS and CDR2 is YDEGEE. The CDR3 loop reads CASSSGLAQYYNEQFF. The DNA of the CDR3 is TGTGCCAGCAGCTCAGGACTAGCCCAGTATTACAATGAGCAGTTCTTC.

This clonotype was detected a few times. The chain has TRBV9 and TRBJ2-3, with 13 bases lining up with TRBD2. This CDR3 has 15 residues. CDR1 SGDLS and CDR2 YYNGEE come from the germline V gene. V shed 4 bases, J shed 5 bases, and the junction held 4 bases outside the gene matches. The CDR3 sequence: CASSFGLAGVDTQYF. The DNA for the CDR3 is TGTGCCAGCAGCTTCGGACTAGCGGGAGTAGATACGCAGTATTTT.

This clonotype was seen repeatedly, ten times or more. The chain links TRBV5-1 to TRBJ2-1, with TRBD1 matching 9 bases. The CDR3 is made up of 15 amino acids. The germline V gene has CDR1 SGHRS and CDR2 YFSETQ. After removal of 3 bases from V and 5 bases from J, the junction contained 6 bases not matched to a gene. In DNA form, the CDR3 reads TGCGCCAGCAGCTCACCCGGGACAGGGAACAATGAGCAGTTCTTC. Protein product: CASSSPGTGNNEQFF.

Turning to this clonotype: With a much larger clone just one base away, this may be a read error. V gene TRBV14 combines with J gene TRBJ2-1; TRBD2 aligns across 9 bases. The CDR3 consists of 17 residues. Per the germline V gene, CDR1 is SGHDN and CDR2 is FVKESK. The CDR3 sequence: CACSQVKGLAGYNEQFF. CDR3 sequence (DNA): TGTGCCTGCAGCCAAGTTAAGGGGCTAGCGGGGTATAATGAGCAGTTCTTC.

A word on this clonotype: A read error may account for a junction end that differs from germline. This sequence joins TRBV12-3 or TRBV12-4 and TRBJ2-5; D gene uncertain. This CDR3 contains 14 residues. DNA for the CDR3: TGTGCCGGCAGTTTACCCCACATGGCGGAGACCCAGTACTTC. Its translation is CAGSLPHMAETQYF.

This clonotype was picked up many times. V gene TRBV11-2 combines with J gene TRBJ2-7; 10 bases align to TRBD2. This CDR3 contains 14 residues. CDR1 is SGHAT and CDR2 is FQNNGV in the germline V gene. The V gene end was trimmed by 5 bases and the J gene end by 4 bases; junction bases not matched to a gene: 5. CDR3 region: CASSRSSGGYEQYF. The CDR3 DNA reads TGTGCCAGCAGCCGTTCTAGCGGGGGTTACGAGCAGTACTTC.

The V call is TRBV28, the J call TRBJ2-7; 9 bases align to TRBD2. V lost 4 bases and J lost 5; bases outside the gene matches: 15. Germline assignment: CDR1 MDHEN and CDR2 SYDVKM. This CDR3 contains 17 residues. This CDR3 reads CASSSAGGPSVGNEQYF. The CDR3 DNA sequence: TGTGCCAGCAGTTCGGCGGGAGGGCCCTCAGTGGGAAACGAGCAGTACTTC.

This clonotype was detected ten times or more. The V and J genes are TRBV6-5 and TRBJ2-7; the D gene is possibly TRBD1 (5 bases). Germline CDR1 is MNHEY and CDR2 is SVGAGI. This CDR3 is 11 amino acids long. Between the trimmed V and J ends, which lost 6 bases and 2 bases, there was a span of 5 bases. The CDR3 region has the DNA TGTGCCAGCAGACAGGCCTACGAGCAGTACTTC. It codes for CASRQAYEQYF.

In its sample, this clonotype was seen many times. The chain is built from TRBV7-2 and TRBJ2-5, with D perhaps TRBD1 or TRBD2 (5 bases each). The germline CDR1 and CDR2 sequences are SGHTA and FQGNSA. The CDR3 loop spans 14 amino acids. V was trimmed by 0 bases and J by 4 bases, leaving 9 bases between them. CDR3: CASSLAAGRETQYF. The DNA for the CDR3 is TGTGCCAGCAGCTTAGCGGCAGGGAGAGAGACCCAGTACTTC.

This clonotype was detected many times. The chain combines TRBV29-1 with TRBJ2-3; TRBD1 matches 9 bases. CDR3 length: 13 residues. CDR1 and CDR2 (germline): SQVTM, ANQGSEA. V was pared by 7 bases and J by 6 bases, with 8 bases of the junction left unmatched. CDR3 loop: CSGRQGGGDTQYF. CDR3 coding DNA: TGCAGCGGAAGACAGGGGGGAGGGGATACGCAGTATTTT.

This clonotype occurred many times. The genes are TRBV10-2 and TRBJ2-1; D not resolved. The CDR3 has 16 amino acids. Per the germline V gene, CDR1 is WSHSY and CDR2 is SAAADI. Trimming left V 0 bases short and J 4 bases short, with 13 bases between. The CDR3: CASSESRGKMYNEQFF. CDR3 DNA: TGCGCCAGCAGTGAGTCGAGAGGCAAAATGTACAATGAGCAGTTCTTC.

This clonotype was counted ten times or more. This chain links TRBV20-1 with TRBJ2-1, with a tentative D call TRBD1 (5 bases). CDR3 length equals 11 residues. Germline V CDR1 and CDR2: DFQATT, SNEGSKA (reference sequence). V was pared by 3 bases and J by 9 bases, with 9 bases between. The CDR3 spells CSASPGLEQFF. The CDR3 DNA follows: TGCAGTGCTAGCCCAGGGCTTGAGCAGTTCTTC.

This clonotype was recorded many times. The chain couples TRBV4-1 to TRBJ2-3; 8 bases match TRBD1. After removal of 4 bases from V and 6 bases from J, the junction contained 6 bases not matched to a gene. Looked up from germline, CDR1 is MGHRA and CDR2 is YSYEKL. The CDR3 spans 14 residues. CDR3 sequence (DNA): TGCGCCAGCAGCCCCTTGACAGGGGTCGATACGCAGTATTTT. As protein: CASSPLTGVDTQYF.

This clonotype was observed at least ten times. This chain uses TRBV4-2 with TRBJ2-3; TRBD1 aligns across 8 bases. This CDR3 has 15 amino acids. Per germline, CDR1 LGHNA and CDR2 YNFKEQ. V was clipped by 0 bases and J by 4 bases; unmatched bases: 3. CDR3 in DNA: TGTGCCAGCAGCCAAGAACCAGGGGGCGCAGATACGCAGTATTTT. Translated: CASSQEPGGADTQYF.

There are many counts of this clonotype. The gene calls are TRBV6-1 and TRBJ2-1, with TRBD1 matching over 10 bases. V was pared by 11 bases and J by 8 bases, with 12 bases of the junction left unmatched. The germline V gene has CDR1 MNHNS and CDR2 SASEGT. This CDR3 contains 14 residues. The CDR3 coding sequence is TGTGCCGCACTCGAAGGACAGGGGGTTGATGAGCAGTTCTTC. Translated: CAALEGQGVDEQFF.

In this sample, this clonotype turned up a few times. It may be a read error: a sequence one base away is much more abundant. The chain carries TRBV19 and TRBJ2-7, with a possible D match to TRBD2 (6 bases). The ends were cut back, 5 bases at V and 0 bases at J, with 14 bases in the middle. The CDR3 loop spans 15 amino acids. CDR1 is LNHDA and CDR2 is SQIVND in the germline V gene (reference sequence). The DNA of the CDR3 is TGTGCCAGTAGTGTAACGGGAGTAGGCTCCTACGAGCAGTACTTC. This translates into CASSVTGVGSYEQYF.

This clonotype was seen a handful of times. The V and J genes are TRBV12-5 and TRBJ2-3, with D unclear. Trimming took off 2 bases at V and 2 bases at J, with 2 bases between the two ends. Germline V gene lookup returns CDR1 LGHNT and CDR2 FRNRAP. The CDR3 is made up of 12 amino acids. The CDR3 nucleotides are TGTGCTAGTGGTTTGAACACAGATACGCAGTATTTT. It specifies CASGLNTDTQYF. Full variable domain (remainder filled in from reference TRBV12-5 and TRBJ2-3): DARVTQTPRHKVTEMGQEVTMRCQPILGHNTVFWYRQTMMQGLELLAYFRNRAPLDDSGMPKDRFSAEMPDATLATLKIQPSEPRDSAVYFCASGLNTDTQYFGPGTRLTVL.

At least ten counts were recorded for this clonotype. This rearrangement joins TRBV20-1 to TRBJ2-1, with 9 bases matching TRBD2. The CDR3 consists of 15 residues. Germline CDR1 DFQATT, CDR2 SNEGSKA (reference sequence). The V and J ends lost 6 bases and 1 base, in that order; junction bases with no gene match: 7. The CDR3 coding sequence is TGCAGTGCGATGACTAGCGGTAGGTCCTACAATGAGCAGTTCTTC. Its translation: CSAMTSGRSYNEQFF.